The rows below give T cell receptor beta chains drawn from one sample of a study of blood T cell repertoires in COVID-19. Repertoires were generated with immunoSEQ multiplex PCR, while TCRdb's copy carries only in-frame clones and drops some. Among 200,000 to 250,000 clones listed, 70% to 90% were seen once. The sequencing sample was made of peripheral blood. The receptors shown here come from a man aged 60-69 years with acute or convalescent COVID-19. Both conserved end residues are part of each CDR3. The order of the fields is D gene, clone size, J gene, V gene, CDR3 DNA, CDR3 protein. D genes are given only for firm matches. Rows may omit the clone size; those that give it use once, few, many or a size class.

TRBD1	NA	TRBJ2-3	TRBV19	TGTGCCAGCAGGACTACCGGGACAGGGGACACAGATACGCAGTATTTT	CASRTTGTGDTDTQYF
NA	NA	TRBJ2-7	TRBV9	TGTGCCAGCAGCGGGAAGGACAAGGGTTTCGACGAGCAGTACTTC	CASSGKDKGFDEQYF
NA	NA	TRBJ2-3	TRBV5-5	TGTGCCAGCAGCTTTAACACAGATACGCAGTATTTT	CASSFNTDTQYF
TRBD1	NA	TRBJ2-7	TRBV5-4	TGTGCCAGCAGCTTGTCGGGACAGCGAACCTACGAGCAGTACTTC	CASSLSGQRTYEQYF
TRBD2	NA	TRBJ2-7	TRBV6-1	TGTGCCAGCAGTGCAACTGATAGCGGGGGACGGCGGGAGCAGTACTTC	CASSATDSGGRREQYF
NA	NA	TRBJ2-7	TRBV28	TGTGCCAGCAGGACGGGTACCTACGAGCAGTACTTC	CASRTGTYEQYF
TRBD1	few	TRBJ1-5	TRBV19	TGTGCCAGTAGTACCGGGACAGGGGGCGGTCAGCCCCAGCATTTT	CASSTGTGGGQPQHF
NA	NA	TRBJ1-6	TRBV18	TGTGCCAGCTCACCGGCGGGGGCAGGGAATAATTCACCCCTCCACTTT	CASSPAGAGNNSPLHF
TRBD1	NA	TRBJ1-1	TRBV6-5	TGTGCCAGCAGGCCCAGGGGGCTGGTTTGGACTGAAGCTTTCTTT	CASRPRGLVWTEAFF
TRBD2	NA	TRBJ2-2	TRBV7-7	TGTGCCAGCAGCACCGGACTAGCAGTCACCGGGGAGCTGTTTTTT	CASSTGLAVTGELFF
TRBD2	NA	TRBJ2-2	TRBV7-6	TGTGCCAGCAGCAGAGGGACTAGCGGACTAGGTTTGGACGGGGAGCTGTTTTTT	CASSRGTSGLGLDGELFF
NA	NA	TRBJ2-7	TRBV28	TGTGCCAGCAGCCTCGGGGGGGCAGGGGGAACCTACGAGCAGTACTTC	CASSLGGAGGTYEQYF
TRBD1	NA	TRBJ1-3	TRBV5-4	TGTGCCAGCAGCTTGGCGACAGGGGTGACTGGAAACACCATATATTTT	CASSLATGVTGNTIYF
TRBD2	NA	TRBJ2-1	TRBV10-3	TGTGCCATCAGTGGGCTCCTAGCGGGGGGGTACAATGAGCAGTTCTTC	CAISGLLAGGYNEQFF
NA	NA	TRBJ1-1	TRBV2	TGTGCCAGCAGTGAGAGGGGAGGTTTTACTGAAGCTTTCTTT	CASSERGGFTEAFF
NA	many	TRBJ1-5	TRBV7-2	TGTGCCAGCAGCTTAGTGGAGGGGAGGCAGCCCCAGCATTTT	CASSLVEGRQPQHF
TRBD1	NA	TRBJ1-3	TRBV19	TGTGCCAGTAATACCGGGACAGGGTTTTCGATCCCTGGAAACACCATATATTTT	CASNTGTGFSIPGNTIYF
TRBD1	NA	TRBJ2-7	TRBV23-1	TGCGCCAGCAGTCAAATCAACCGACAGGGTAGTTACGAGCAGTACTTC	CASSQINRQGSYEQYF